Listed here are 20 T cell receptor beta chains from one sample, sequenced in a study of cytomegalovirus exposure and HLA in healthy donors. Repertoires were generated with immunoSEQ multiplex PCR, while TCRdb's copy carries only in-frame clones and drops some. The sample records roughly 310,000 clones, roughly 86% being singletons. Source material: PBMCs. The origin of the receptors is a man aged 30 to 45 in good health and CMV-seronegative.

The chain is built from TRBV10-3 and TRBJ1-6, with unresolved D. Trimming took off 4 bases at V and 5 bases at J, with 6 bases between the two ends. The CDR3 is 13 residues long. Germline V CDR1 and CDR2: ENHRY, SYGVKD. In DNA, the CDR3 is TGTGCCATCAGTGGGGAGAATAATTCACCCCTCCACTTT. Its protein product is CAISGENNSPLHF.

The count of this clone is one. The rearrangement links TRBV6-5 to TRBJ1-2; 8 bases map to TRBD1. The CDR3 length is 13 residues. V shed 2 bases and J 8 bases; nucleotides not matched to a gene: 4. Germline values: CDR1 MNHEY, CDR2 SVGAGI. Written as DNA, the CDR3 is TGTGCCAGCAGTTACCCGACAGGGGCCGGCTACACCTTC. Translated: CASSYPTGAGYTF.

V and J are TRBV2 and TRBJ2-3; D unclear. V was trimmed by 7 bases and J by 2 bases, leaving 16 bases between them. Germline CDR1 reads SNHLY; CDR2 reads FYNNEI. This CDR3 is 15 amino acids long. CDR3 sequence (DNA): TGTGCCAGCACCCGAAGCTGGTTGAACACAGATACGCAGTATTTT. It yields the protein CASTRSWLNTDTQYF.

Only one count was recorded for this clone. The chain has TRBV6-5 and TRBJ1-3, with 7 nucleotides matching TRBD1. The CDR3 contains 16 residues. From germline, CDR1 is MNHEY and CDR2 SVGAGI. The V and J ends lost 4 bases and 1 base, in that order; junction bases with no gene match: 7. DNA of the CDR3: TGTGCCAGCAGTTCGGACAGGCGAGGGTCTGGAAACACCATATATTTT. Protein sequence: CASSSDRRGSGNTIYF.

V gene TRBV6-5 combines with J gene TRBJ2-3; a weak D match, TRBD1 (5 bases). Per the germline V gene, CDR1 is MNHEY and CDR2 is SVGAGI. CDR3 size: 15 residues. Trimming removed 6 bases at V and 2 bases at J, with 15 bases between. This CDR3 is CASREQGTLTDTQYF. CDR3 nucleotide sequence: TGTGCCAGCAGGGAGCAGGGCACCCTCACAGATACGCAGTATTTT.

This chain joins TRBV27 and TRBJ1-1, with D unclear. The CDR3 covers 13 residues. Trimming removed 3 bases from V and 1 base from J, with 6 bases in between. Germline V CDR1 and CDR2: MNHEY, SMNVEV (reference sequence). The CDR3 region is CASSFRQNTEAFF. The CDR3 bases are TGTGCCAGCAGTTTTAGACAGAACACTGAAGCTTTCTTT.

This clone was picked up a small number of times. The rearrangement uses TRBV4-1 and TRBJ2-7; D is uncertain. Trimming cost V 4 bases and J 0 bases, with 16 bases left between them. CDR3 length equals 16 residues. From germline, CDR1 is MGHRA and CDR2 YSYEKL. The CDR3 region has the DNA TGCGCCAGCAGCCTAATAGATTACTCGAGCTCCTACGAGCAGTACTTC. Its translation: CASSLIDYSSSYEQYF.

V gene TRBV9 combines with J gene TRBJ2-1; D gene uncertain. V dropped 2 bases and J dropped 10 bases, with 7 bases sitting between them. Germline CDR1 reads SGDLS; CDR2 reads YYNGEE. The CDR3 is 11 amino acids. The CDR3 DNA reads TGTGCCAGCAGCGTTTCCCAAGAGCAGTTCTTC. Translation gives CASSVSQEQFF.

Turning to this clone: Other nucleotide sequences in the sample specify the same CDR3. This chain uses TRBV27 with TRBJ2-2; 9 nucleotides line up with TRBD1. This CDR3 comprises 17 residues. The germline V gene encodes CDR1 MNHEY and CDR2 SMNVEV (reference sequence). J was trimmed by 1 base and V by 6 bases; bases with no gene match: 9. In DNA, the CDR3 is TGTGCCAGCAGCCCAGGACAGGGGACAAGGAACACCGGGGAGCTGTTTTTT. Amino acid sequence: CASSPGQGTRNTGELFF.

This chain connects TRBV6-5 to TRBJ2-1, with D possibly TRBD2 on 5 matching bases. The CDR3 has 16 residues. Germline V gene data show CDR1 as MNHEY and CDR2 as SVGAGI. Between the trimmed V and J ends, which lost 0 bases and 5 bases, there was a span of 14 bases. The CDR3: CASSYSRANMDNEQFF. The DNA for the CDR3 is TGTGCCAGCAGTTACTCGAGGGCTAACATGGACAATGAGCAGTTCTTC.

The gene calls are TRBV6-5 and TRBJ1-1; D uncertain. Germline CDR1 reads MNHEY; CDR2 reads SVGAGI. The CDR3 is 14 amino acids. V was trimmed by 0 bases and J by 3 bases, leaving 8 bases between them. The CDR3 nucleotides are TGTGCCAGCAGTTACTCATTCGGGGACACTGAAGCTTTCTTT. This codes for CASSYSFGDTEAFF.

The CDR3 protein is CASSPGQADRTNEKLFF. The CDR3 DNA sequence: TGTGCCAGCAGCCCCGGACAGGCCGATCGAACTAATGAAAAACTGTTTTTT. This chain uses TRBV7-9 with TRBJ1-4, with 7 bases matching TRBD1. After removal of 5 bases from V and 1 base from J, the junction contained 10 bases not matched to a gene. This CDR3 has 17 residues. Germline V gene lookup returns CDR1 SEHNR and CDR2 FQNEAQ (reference sequence).

The chain recombines TRBV23-1 with TRBJ1-5; 12 nucleotides line up with TRBD1. TRBV23-1 falls under the ORF class, with uncertain function. The J segment lost 5 bases and the V segment lost 4 bases, leaving 6 bases of the junction unmatched. The CDR3 is made up of 16 amino acids. DNA for the CDR3: TGCGCCAGCAGTCCCCGGGACAGGGGGCGACATCAGCCCCAGCATTTT. Protein sequence: CASSPRDRGRHQPQHF.

The rearrangement joins TRBV18 to TRBJ2-2; 9 positions agree with TRBD1. This CDR3 spans 15 amino acids. The V gene end was trimmed by 8 bases and the J gene end by 1 base; junction bases not matched to a gene: 5. CDR1 and CDR2 (germline): KGHSH, LQKENI. The DNA for the CDR3 is TGTGCCAGCCCTACGGGACAGGGGAACACCGGGGAGCTGTTTTTT. It yields the protein CASPTGQGNTGELFF.

This chain joins TRBV5-4 and TRBJ2-2, with 8 bases that match TRBD2. Germline V CDR1 and CDR2: SGHNT, YYREEE (reference sequence). After removal of 2 bases from V and 0 bases from J, the junction contained 3 bases not matched to a gene. This CDR3 has 16 amino acids. DNA of the CDR3: TGTGCCAGCAGCTTACTCGGGGGGGCGAACACCGGGGAGCTGTTTTTT. Encoded protein: CASSLLGGANTGELFF.

The V call is TRBV7-9, the J call TRBJ2-2; the D gene is possibly TRBD1 (5 bases). Trimming removed 5 bases at V and 1 base at J, with 11 bases between. The CDR3 length is 15 residues. The germline gives CDR1 SEHNR, CDR2 FQNEAQ (reference sequence). The chain's CDR3 is CASSPTEMNTGELFF. In DNA, the CDR3 is TGTGCCAGCAGCCCGACAGAGATGAACACCGGGGAGCTGTTTTTT. The full variable domain, in which reference TRBV7-9 and TRBJ2-2 provide the parts outside the CDR3, is DTGVSQNPRHKITKRGQNVTFRCDPISEHNRLYWYRQTLGQGPEFLTYFQNEAQLEKSRLLSDRFSAERPKGSFSTLEIQRTEQGDSAMYLCASSPTEMNTGELFFGEGSRLTVL.

This clone was seen a single time. The chain combines TRBV5-4 with TRBJ2-7, with D tentatively TRBD1 (6 bases). The V gene's germline CDR1 is SGHNT and CDR2 YYREEE (reference sequence). The CDR3 is made up of 15 amino acids. V was trimmed by 7 bases and J by 5 bases, leaving 22 bases between them. CDR3: CASGSGTGNKNEQYF. The CDR3, as DNA: TGTGCCAGCGGTTCGGGAACAGGGAATAAGAACGAGCAGTACTTC.

This rearrangement joins TRBV27 to TRBJ2-3; 7 bases line up with TRBD2. Germline V lookup: CDR1 MNHEY, CDR2 SMNVEV (reference sequence). After removal of 8 bases from V and 5 bases from J, the junction contained 25 bases not matched to a gene. This CDR3 region has 19 residues. The CDR3 is CASGLQRMVPGSGGDTQYF. Here the CDR3 DNA reads TGTGCCAGCGGACTACAGAGGATGGTTCCTGGGTCGGGGGGAGATACGCAGTATTTT.

The chain couples TRBV6-6 to TRBJ1-5; 7 nucleotides agree with TRBD1. Germline CDR1 reads MNHNY; CDR2 reads SVGAGI (reference sequence). The CDR3 has 14 residues. Trimming at V came to 5 bases and at J to 0 bases, leaving 1 base not matched to a gene. CDR3 sequence reads: CASSGQDSNQPQHF. DNA of the CDR3: TGTGCCAGCAGTGGACAGGATAGCAATCAGCCCCAGCATTTT.

CDR3 region: CASSQVKGQGNEKLFF. The CDR3 DNA follows: TGCGCCAGCAGCCAAGTTAAAGGACAGGGAAATGAAAAACTGTTTTTT. The V call is TRBV4-1, the J call TRBJ1-4; TRBD1 aligns across 8 bases. CDR1 and CDR2 from the germline V gene are MGHRA and YSYEKL. CDR3 length: 16 residues. The ends lost 1 base at V and 5 bases at J; junction bases unmatched: 6.